The TCR beta chain described here comes from a study of persistence of HIV-infected CD4 T cells. This nonspecific control used anti-CD3/anti-CD28 bead stimulation of CD4+ T cells. CD4+ T cells upregulating both CD40 ligand and CD69 were sorted as responding cells. Remarks on this clone: No antigen is known for it.

This was the immunoSEQ version 4 assay in survey mode. Generated by immunoSEQ multiplex PCR, the TCRdb table keeps only in-frame clones and is missing some. This table holds roughly 43,000 clones, just over 90% found once. This TCR was recovered from an adult man with HIV who was CMV-seropositive. The sample here was CD4+ T cells sorted from PBMCs after 18-hour stimulation, taken from a patient who received antiretroviral therapy.

This CDR3 reads CAIRPGQGDGYTF. The DNA of the CDR3 is TGTGCCATCAGACCCGGACAGGGGGATGGCTACACCTTC. This chain connects TRBV10-3 to TRBJ1-2; 10 positions agree with TRBD1. Germline CDR1 ENHRY, CDR2 SYGVKD. The CDR3 consists of 13 residues. V was clipped by 6 bases and J by 6 bases; unmatched bases: 4.